This T cell receptor (beta chain) was profiled in a study of shared clonotypes between healthy human individuals. Donors were healthy HIV-negative adults without recently reported acute infections or vaccinations. Among the donors, all were Caucasian adults who lived in Nashville, Tennessee. Samples left unsorted employed tens of millions of PBMCs for genomic DNA. PCR replicates from unsorted PBMC used 300 ng DNA, and this amount was roughly 32,000 T cell genomes. Sequencing was performed with immunoSEQ multiplex PCR; in TCRdb, only in-frame clones are kept and a portion is missing. The profile shows 450,000 to 600,000 clones, 79% of them singletons. The sequenced material came from PBMCs. This TCR was sampled from a woman aged 40 to 50 in good health. Some clones in this sample may be carry-over from other donors' samples.

DNA for the CDR3: TGTGCCAGCAGAGCGGGGACTAGCGGCTCCTACGAGCAGTACTTC. This encodes CASRAGTSGSYEQYF. The chain recombines TRBV28 with TRBJ2-7; 11 nucleotides align to TRBD2. With V trimmed by 6 bases and J by 0 bases, 4 bases remained unmatched. This CDR3 has 15 residues. The V gene's germline CDR1 is MDHEN and CDR2 SYDVKM. Full variable domain (remainder filled in from reference TRBV28 and TRBJ2-7): DVKVTQSSRYLVKRTGEKVFLECVQDMDHENMFWYRQDPGLGLRLIYFSYDVKMKEKGDIPEGYSVSREKKERFSLILESASTNQTSMYLCASRAGTSGSYEQYFGPGTRLTVT.